Below, 2 T cell receptor beta chains from the same sample are listed, as sequenced in a study of T cells in Graves' hyperthyroidism and ophthalmopathy. Using RNA transcripts as the source, TCR beta CDR3 regions were amplified. During a first-round RT-PCR of the TCR CDR3, the HTBI primer set was used. TCRdb reanalysed the multiplex PCR reads using MiXCR and keeps one entry per CDR3 protein. The data hold approximately 560,000 distinct CDR3 sequences, with less than 20% observed a single time. Material for sequencing was blood. Receptors originate from a woman aged 25 to 45 with Graves' hyperthyroidism.

This clonotype was found many times. The chain employs TRBV20-1 and TRBJ2-3; D perhaps matches TRBD2 (6 bases). V was shortened by 3 bases and J by 2 bases, with 15 bases between the two germline ends. Per the germline V gene, CDR1 is DFQATT and CDR2 is SNEGSKA (reference sequence). This CDR3 has 15 residues. The CDR3 DNA sequence: TGCAGTGCTAGGGCCTGGGACTGGTCCACAGATACGCAGTATTTT. Translation gives CSARAWDWSTDTQYF.

Comment on this clonotype: A much more abundant neighbour one base away suggests this may be a read error. J is TRBJ2-7 and V is TRBV12-3 or TRBV12-4; TRBD1 agrees at 9 bases. With the DNA end fitting TRBJ2-1 better, the J assignment may be wrong. The CDR3 spans 16 residues. This chain's CDR3 is CASSSGTGRSPNEQFF. The CDR3 region has the DNA TGTGCCAGCAGTTCCGGGACAGGGAGGAGCCCGAATGAGCAGTTCTTC.